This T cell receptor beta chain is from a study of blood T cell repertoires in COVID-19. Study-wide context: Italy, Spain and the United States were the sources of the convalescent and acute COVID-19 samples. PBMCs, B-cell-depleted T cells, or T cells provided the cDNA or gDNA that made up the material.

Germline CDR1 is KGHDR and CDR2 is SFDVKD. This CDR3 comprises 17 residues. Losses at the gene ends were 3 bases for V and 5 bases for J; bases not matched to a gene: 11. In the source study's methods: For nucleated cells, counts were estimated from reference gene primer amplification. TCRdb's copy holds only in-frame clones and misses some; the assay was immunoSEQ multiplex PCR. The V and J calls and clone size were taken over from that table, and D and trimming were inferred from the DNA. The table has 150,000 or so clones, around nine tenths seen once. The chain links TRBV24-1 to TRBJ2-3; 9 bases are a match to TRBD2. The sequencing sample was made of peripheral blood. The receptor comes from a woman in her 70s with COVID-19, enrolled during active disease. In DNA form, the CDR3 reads TGTGCCACCAGTGATCCAACGGCGGGGGGGCCGGGAGATACGCAGTATTTT. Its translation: CATSDPTAGGPGDTQYF.